This T cell receptor (beta chain) was observed in a study of shared clonotypes between healthy human individuals. General study findings and limits: For sorted subsets, rarefaction showed incomplete sequencing despite large depth.

A remark on this clone: Its specificity is unknown.

Germline-derived CDR1 and CDR2 are ENHRY and SYGVKD. The V segment lost 10 bases and the J segment 5 bases; nucleotides outside the gene matches: 5. The CDR3 length is 11 residues. In the source study's methods: Junction-only immunoSEQ data arrived without quality scores, meaning filtering differed. Here immunoSEQ multiplex PCR was the method, and the copy in TCRdb shows in-frame clones only, minus some. Clone size and V and J calls were adopted from that table, with D and trimming inferred from the DNA. The sample contains under 850,000 clones, over 55% of which appear only once. The origin of this receptor is a woman aged 25 to 39 in good health. What was sequenced was memory CD4+ T cells sorted from blood. The subset here: CD45RA-negative fraction. This chain joins TRBV10-3 and TRBJ2-7; TRBD1 aligns across 7 bases. The CDR3 sequence: CARTGIDEQYF. CDR3 nucleotide sequence: TGTGCCAGGACAGGTATCGACGAGCAGTACTTC.